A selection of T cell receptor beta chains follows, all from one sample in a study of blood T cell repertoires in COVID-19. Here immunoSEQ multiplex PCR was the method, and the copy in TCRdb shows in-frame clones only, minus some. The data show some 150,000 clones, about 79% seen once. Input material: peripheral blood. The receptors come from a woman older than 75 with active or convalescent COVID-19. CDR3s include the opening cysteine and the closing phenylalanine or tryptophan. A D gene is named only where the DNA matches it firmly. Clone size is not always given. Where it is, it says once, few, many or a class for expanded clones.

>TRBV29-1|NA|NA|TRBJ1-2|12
TGCAGCGTTGCACAGCTTAACTATGGCTACACCTTC
CSVAQLNYGYTF
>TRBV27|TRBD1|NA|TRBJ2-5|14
TGTGCCAGCAGTTTCGAGGGGCGGACAGGGACCCAGTACTTC
CASSFEGRTGTQYF
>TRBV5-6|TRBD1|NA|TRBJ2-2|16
TGTGCCAGCAGCTTACGGACAGGATCGAACACCGGGGAGCTGTTTTTT
CASSLRTGSNTGELFF
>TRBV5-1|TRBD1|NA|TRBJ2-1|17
TGCGCCAGCACCAAGGGGGCACAACTATTGTATTACAATGAGCAGTTCTTC
CASTKGAQLLYYNEQFF
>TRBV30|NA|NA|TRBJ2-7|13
TGTGCCTGGAGTGTATGTGTAGTCTGCGAGCAGTACTTC
CAWSVCVVCEQYF
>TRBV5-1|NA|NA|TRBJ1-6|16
TGCGCCAGCAGCCCCCCGTTGCTCTCGGGTAATTCACCCCTCCACTTT
CASSPPLLSGNSPLHF
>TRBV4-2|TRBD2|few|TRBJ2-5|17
TGTGCCAGCAGCCAAGGGGGTAGCGGGGCCCAAGGAGAGACCCAGTACTTC
CASSQGGSGAQGETQYF
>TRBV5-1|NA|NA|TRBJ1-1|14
TGCGCCAGCAGCTCCCCCGGGGGGGGCACTGAAGCTTTCTTT
CASSSPGGGTEAFF
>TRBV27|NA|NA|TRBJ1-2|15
TGTGCCAGCAGTTTATCCACAGTGTCCAACTATGGCTACACCTTC
CASSLSTVSNYGYTF
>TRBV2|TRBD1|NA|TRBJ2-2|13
TGTGCCAGCAGGGGACAGTACACCGGGGAGCTGTTTTTT
CASRGQYTGELFF
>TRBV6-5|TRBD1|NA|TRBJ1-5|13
TGTGCCAGTAAGACAGGGGGCATTCAGCCCCAGCATTTT
CASKTGGIQPQHF
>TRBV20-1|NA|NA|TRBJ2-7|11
TGCAGTGCCCCGTCCTCCTACGAGCAGTACTTC
CSAPSSYEQYF
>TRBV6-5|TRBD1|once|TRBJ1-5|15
TGTGCCAGCAGGCCGACAGGGGTGGTGAATCAGCCCCAGCATTTT
CASRPTGVVNQPQHF
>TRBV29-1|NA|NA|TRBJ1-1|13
TGCAGCTTTACTTCCGTGGGAGGCACTGAAGCTTTCTTT
CSFTSVGGTEAFF
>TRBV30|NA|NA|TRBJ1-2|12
TGTGCCTGGAGTGGCCGGAACTATGGCTACACCTTC
CAWSGRNYGYTF
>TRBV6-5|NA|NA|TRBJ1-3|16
TGTGCCAGCAGTTACTCCCGGGCGGGGTTTGGAAACACCATATATTTT
CASSYSRAGFGNTIYF
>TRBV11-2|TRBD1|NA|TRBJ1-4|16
TGTGCCAGCAGCCCACGCGGACAGGCAACTAATGAAAAACTGTTTTTT
CASSPRGQATNEKLFF
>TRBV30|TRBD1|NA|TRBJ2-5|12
TGTGCCTGGAGTTCAGGGGGAGAGACCCAGTACTTC
CAWSSGGETQYF
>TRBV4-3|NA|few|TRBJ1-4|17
TGCGCCAGCAGCCAATCATTCGGGGGGGGGAAGAGTGAAAAACTGTTTTTT
CASSQSFGGGKSEKLFF
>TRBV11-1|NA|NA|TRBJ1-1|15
TGTGCCAGCAGCCCCGGACAAAGGATGAACACTGAAGCTTTCTTT
CASSPGQRMNTEAFF
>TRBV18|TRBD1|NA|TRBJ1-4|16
TGTGCCAGCTCACGGACAGGGGGCCTCGTTAATGAAAAACTGTTTTTT
CASSRTGGLVNEKLFF
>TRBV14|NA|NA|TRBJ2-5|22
TGTGCCAGCAGCCAAGTCGCCACTAAGGACTTTTGGGGAAGCGCAGTTCGGGAGACCCAGTACTTC
CASSQVATKDFWGSAVRETQYF
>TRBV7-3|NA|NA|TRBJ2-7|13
TGTGCCAGCAGCTTAAGCGGGACCTACGAGCAGTACTTC
CASSLSGTYEQYF
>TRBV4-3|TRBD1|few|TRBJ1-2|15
TGCGCCAGCAGCCAAGGACAGGGCGATATGTATGGCTACACCTTC
CASSQGQGDMYGYTF
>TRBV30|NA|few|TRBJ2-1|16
TGTGCCTGGGATTTCGAAGGCACGGGACTTATCAATGAGCAGTTCTTC
CAWDFEGTGLINEQFF
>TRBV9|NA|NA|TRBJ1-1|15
TGTGCCAGCAGCGTAGAGCCTACGGGGGACACTGAAGCTTTCTTT
CASSVEPTGDTEAFF
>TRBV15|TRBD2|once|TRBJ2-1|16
TGTGCCACCAGAAGCTTAGGGACTAGCGGCTACAATGAGCAGTTCTTC
CATRSLGTSGYNEQFF
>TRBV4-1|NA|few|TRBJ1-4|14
TGCGCCAGCAGCCAAGGACTGACTAATGAAAAACTGTTTTTT
CASSQGLTNEKLFF
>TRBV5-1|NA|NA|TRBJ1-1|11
TGCGCCAGCAGCCGAGGGGGTCTTGCTTTCTTT
CASSRGGLAFF
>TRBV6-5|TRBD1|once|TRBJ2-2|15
TGTGCCAGCAGGATGGACAGGGGATACACCGGGGAGCTGTTTTTT
CASRMDRGYTGELFF
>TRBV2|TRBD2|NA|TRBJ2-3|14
TGTGCCAGCAGTGACGGACTAGCGGGGTATACGCAGTATTTT
CASSDGLAGYTQYF
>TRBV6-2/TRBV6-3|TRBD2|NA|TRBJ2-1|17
TGTGCCAGCAGTTCCCCCCGCACTAGCGTGGGGGGCAATGAGCAGTTCTTC
CASSSPRTSVGGNEQFF
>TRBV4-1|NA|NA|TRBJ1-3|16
TGCGCCAGCAGCCAAGGTTCGGACAGCTCTGGAAACACCATATATTTT
CASSQGSDSSGNTIYF
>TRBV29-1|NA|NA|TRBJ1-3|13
TGCAGCGTCCAGAGACAGGCTGGAAACACCATATATTTT
CSVQRQAGNTIYF
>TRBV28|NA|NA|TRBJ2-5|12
TGTGCCAGCGGAGTAGCCCAAGAGACCCAGTACTTC
CASGVAQETQYF
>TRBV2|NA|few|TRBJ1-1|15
TGTGCCAGCAGTGTTTTGGGCAGAAGGAACACTGAAGCTTTCTTT
CASSVLGRRNTEAFF
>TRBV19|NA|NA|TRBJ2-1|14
TGTGCCAGCCCTGGGGGCAGACACTACAATGAGCAGTTCTTC
CASPGGRHYNEQFF
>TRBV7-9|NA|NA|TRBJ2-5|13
TGTGCCAGCAGCCGCAGGGATATCGAGACCCAGTACTTC
CASSRRDIETQYF
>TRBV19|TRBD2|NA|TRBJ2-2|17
TGTGCCAGTACCGCCGAGTCCAGCGGGGCTAAGGCCGGGGAGCTGTTTTTT
CASTAESSGAKAGELFF
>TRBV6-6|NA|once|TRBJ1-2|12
TGTGCCAGCACCTTGGACAGTTACGGCTACACCTTC
CASTLDSYGYTF
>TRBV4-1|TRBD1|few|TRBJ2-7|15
TGCGCCAGCAGCGACCGGGACAGGGGGACCTACGAGCAGTACTTC
CASSDRDRGTYEQYF
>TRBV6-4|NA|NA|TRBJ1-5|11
TGTGCCACAAAGACAGGTCTTCCCCAGCATTTT
CATKTGLPQHF
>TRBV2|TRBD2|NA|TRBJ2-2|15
TGTGCCAGCAGCCCCCGGGGGGGGTCCACCGGGGAGCTGTTTTTT
CASSPRGGSTGELFF
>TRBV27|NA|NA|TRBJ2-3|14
TGTGCCAGCAGTTTAACTCCCAGCGTAGATACGCAGTATTTT
CASSLTPSVDTQYF
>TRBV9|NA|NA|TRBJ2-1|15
TGTGCCAGCAGCGTAGGGGGGGACCCCTACAATGAGCAGTTCTTC
CASSVGGDPYNEQFF
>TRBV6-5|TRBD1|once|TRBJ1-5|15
TGTGCCAGCAAACCGACAGGGAATAGCAATCAGCCCCAGCATTTT
CASKPTGNSNQPQHF
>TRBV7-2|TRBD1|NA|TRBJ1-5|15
TGTGCCAGCAGCTTAGGGGCAGGGGGCACTCAGCCCCAGCATTTT
CASSLGAGGTQPQHF